This T cell receptor beta chain was found in a study of Ad26.COV2.S vaccination and SARS-CoV-2 variants. The CDR3 consists of 13 residues. Germline assignment: CDR1 MNHEY and CDR2 SVGAGI. V lost 2 bases and J lost 3, with 2 bases in between. About this clone: This sample also contains other DNA sequences that code for the same CDR3.

Treatment specified: around 19 received Ad26.COV2.S at low or high dose, single or two shots; 5 received placebo; per-sample allocation not given. Each sample was drawn 63 days after the first injection (of vaccine or placebo). Assay used: immunoSEQ multiplex PCR; TCRdb lists only in-frame clones, some missing. The profile shows some 340,000 clones, around four fifths of them singletons. Sequencing used peripheral blood, obtained in a trial of Ad26.COV2.S vaccine versus placebo. The receptor's source is a person between 18 and 60 years old who received the Ad26.COV2.S COVID-19 vaccine or a placebo. This chain joins TRBV6-5 and TRBJ1-6; no firm D call. The CDR3 is CASSYSYNSPLHF. In DNA form, the CDR3 reads TGTGCCAGCAGTTACAGCTATAATTCACCCCTCCACTTT.